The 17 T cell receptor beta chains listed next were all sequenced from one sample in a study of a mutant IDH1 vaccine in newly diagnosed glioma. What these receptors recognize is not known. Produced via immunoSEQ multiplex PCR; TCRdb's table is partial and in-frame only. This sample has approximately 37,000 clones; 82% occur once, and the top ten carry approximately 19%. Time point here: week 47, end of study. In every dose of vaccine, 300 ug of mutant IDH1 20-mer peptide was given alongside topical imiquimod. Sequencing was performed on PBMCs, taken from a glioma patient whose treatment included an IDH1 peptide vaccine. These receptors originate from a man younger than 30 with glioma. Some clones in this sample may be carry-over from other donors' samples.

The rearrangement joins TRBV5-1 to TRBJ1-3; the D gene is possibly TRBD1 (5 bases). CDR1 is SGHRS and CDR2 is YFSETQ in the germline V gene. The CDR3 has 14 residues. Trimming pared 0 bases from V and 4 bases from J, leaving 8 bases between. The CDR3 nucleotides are TGCGCCAGCAGCTTGGAAGGGACGGGAAACACCATATATTTT. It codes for CASSLEGTGNTIYF.

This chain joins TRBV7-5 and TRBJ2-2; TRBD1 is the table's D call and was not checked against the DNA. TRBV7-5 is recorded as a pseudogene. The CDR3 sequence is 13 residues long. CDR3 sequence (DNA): TGTGCCAGAAGACAGGGGTGTACCGGGGAGCTGTTTTTT. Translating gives CARRQGCTGELFF.

The CDR3 bases are TGTGCCAGCAGCTTAGGCGCATGGAACACTGAAGCTTTCTTT. Translating gives CASSLGAWNTEAFF. The chain uses TRBV13 and TRBJ1-1; D is uncertain. CDR3 length: 14 amino acids. Germline CDR1 reads PRHDT; CDR2 reads FYEKMQ (reference sequence). V was pared by 0 bases and J by 1 base, with 6 bases between.

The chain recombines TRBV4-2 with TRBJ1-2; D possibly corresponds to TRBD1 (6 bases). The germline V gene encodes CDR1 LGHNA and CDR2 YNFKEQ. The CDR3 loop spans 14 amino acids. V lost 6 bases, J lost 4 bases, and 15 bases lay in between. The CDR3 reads CASRQPGASYGYTF. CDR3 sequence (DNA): TGTGCCAGCAGGCAACCAGGGGCGAGCTATGGCTACACCTTC.

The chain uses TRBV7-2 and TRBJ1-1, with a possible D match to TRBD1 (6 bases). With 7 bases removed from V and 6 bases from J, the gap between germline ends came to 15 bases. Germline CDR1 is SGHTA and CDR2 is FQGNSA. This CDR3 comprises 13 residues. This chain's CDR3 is CASIPAGVAEAFF. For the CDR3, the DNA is TGTGCCAGCATACCGGCAGGGGTGGCTGAAGCTTTCTTT.

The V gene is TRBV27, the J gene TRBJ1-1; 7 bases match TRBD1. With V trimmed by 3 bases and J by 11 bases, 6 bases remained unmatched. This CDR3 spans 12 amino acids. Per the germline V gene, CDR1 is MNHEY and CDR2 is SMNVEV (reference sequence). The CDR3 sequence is CASSFDRVRAFF. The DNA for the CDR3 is TGTGCCAGCAGTTTCGACAGGGTGCGGGCTTTCTTT.

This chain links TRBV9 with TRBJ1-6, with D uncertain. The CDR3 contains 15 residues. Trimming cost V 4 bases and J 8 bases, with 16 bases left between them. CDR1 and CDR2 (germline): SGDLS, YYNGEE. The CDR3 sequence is CASSPMDSLHSPLHF. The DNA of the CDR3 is TGTGCCAGCAGCCCGATGGATTCTTTGCATTCACCCCTCCACTTT.

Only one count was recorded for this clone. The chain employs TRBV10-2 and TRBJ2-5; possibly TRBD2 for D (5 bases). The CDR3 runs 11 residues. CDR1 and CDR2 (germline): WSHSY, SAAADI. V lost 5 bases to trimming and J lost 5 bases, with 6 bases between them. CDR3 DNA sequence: TGCGCCAGCAGTAGGAGGGAGACCCAGTACTTC. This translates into CASSRRETQYF.

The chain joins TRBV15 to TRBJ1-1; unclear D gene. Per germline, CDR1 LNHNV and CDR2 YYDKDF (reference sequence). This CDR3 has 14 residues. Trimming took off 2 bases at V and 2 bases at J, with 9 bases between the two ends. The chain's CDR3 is CATSRPRSNTEAFF. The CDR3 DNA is TGTGCCACCAGCAGACCGAGGAGTAACACTGAAGCTTTCTTT.

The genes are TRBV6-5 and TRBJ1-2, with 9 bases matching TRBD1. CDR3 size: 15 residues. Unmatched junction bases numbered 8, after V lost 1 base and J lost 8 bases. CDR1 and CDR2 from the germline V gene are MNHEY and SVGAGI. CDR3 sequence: CASSYLTGGEVGYTF. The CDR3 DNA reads TGTGCCAGCAGTTACTTGACAGGGGGGGAGGTCGGCTACACCTTC.

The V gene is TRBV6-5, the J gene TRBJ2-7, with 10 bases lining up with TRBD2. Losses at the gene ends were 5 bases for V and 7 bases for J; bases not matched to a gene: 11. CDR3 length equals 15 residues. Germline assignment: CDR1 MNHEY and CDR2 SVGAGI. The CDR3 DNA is TGTGCCAGCAGTCGCACAACTAGCGGGATTGGGGAGCAGTACTTC. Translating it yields CASSRTTSGIGEQYF.

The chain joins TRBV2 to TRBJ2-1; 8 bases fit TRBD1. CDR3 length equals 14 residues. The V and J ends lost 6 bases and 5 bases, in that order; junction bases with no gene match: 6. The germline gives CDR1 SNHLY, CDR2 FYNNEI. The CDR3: CASRPDRGDNEQFF. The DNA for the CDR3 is TGTGCCAGCAGACCAGACAGGGGTGACAATGAGCAGTTCTTC. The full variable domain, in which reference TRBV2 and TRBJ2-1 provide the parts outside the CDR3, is EPEVTQTPSHQVTQMGQEVILRCVPISNHLYFYWYRQILGQKVEFLVSFYNNEISEKSEIFDDQFSVERPDGSNFTLKIRSTKLEDSAMYFCASRPDRGDNEQFFGPGTRLTVL.

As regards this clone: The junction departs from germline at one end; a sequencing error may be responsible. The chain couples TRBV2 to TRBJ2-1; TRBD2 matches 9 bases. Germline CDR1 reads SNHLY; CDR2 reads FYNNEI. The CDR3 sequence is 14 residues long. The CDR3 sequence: CASSAGLANNAQFF. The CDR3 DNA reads TGTGCCAGCAGTGCGGGACTAGCAAACAATGCGCAGTTCTTC.

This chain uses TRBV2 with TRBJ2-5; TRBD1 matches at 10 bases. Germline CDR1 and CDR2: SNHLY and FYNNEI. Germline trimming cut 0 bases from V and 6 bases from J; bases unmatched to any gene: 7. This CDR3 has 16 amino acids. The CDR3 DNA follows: TGTGCCAGCAGTGAAGCGTCGACAGGGGGCAAAAAGACCCAGTACTTC. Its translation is CASSEASTGGKKTQYF.

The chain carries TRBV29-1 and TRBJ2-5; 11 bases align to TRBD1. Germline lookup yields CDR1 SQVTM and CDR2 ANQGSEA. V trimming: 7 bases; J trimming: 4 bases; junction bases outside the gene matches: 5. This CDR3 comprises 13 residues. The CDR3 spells CSADRGRRETQYF. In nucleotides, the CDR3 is TGCAGCGCGGACAGGGGGCGCAGAGAGACCCAGTACTTC.

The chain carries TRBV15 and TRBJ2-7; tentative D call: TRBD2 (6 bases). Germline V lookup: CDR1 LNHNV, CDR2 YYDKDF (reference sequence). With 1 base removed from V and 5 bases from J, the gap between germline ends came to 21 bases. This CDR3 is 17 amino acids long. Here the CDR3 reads CATSRVRGVSDWDEQYF. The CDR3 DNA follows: TGTGCCACCAGCAGAGTTCGCGGGGTTAGCGATTGGGACGAGCAGTACTTC.

Written as DNA, the CDR3 is TGTGCCAGCAGCCCCGGTTGGGGCCCCTACGAAGGCTACACCTTC. Protein sequence: CASSPGWGPYEGYTF. V usage is TRBV9 and J usage is TRBJ1-2, with D possibly TRBD1 on 5 matching bases. The CDR3 length is 15 residues. Trimming pared 4 bases from V and 8 bases from J, leaving 21 bases between. Germline CDR1 is SGDLS and CDR2 is YYNGEE. Filled out from reference TRBV9 and TRBJ1-2, the complete variable domain reads DSGVTQTPKHLITATGQRVTLRCSPRSGDLSVYWYQQSLDQGLQFLIQYYNGEERAKGNILERFSAQQFPDLHSELNLSSLELGDSALYFCASSPGWGPYEGYTFGSGTRLTVV.